Included here is one T cell receptor (beta chain) sequence, with context. The antigen remains unidentified. Germline CDR1 is MNHEY and CDR2 is SVGAGI. Trimming took 0 bases from V and 6 from J; bases not matched to a gene: 6. This CDR3 spans 16 amino acids. The data were obtained in a study of cytomegalovirus exposure and HLA in healthy donors. Study-level findings and limits: Being productive about 87% or about 30% of the time was typical of most TCR beta V segments in an earlier analysis. The majority of TCR sequences were rare, yet some public TCRs appeared in many donors.

PCR primers comprised 60 Vbeta and 13 Jbeta primers. The table came from immunoSEQ multiplex PCR; TCRdb's copy has only in-frame clones and leaves some out. The table has roughly 20,000 clones, approximately 68% seen once. The chain couples TRBV6-5 to TRBJ2-1; the match to TRBD2 covers 9 bases. This receptor was taken from a man younger than 30 in good health and CMV-seronegative. Sequencing was carried out using PBMCs. This CDR3 reads CASSYSSLAGINEQFF. Written as DNA, the CDR3 is TGTGCCAGCAGTTACTCGTCCCTAGCGGGGATCAATGAGCAGTTCTTC.